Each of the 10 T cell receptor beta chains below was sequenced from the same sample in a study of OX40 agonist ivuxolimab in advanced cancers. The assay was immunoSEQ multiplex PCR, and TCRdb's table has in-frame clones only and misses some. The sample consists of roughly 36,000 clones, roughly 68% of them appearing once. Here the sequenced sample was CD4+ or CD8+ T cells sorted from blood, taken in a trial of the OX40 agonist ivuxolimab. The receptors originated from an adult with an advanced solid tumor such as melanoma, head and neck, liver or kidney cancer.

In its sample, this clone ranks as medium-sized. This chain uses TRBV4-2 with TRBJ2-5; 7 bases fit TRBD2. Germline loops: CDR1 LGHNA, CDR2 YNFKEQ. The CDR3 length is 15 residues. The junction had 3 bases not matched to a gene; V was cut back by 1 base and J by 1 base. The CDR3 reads CASSQVSGGQETQYF. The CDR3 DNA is TGTGCCAGCAGCCAAGTTTCGGGGGGCCAAGAGACCCAGTACTTC.

CDR3: CASSEGGSTDTQYF. The DNA for the CDR3 is TGTGCCAGCAGCGAGGGGGGTAGCACAGATACGCAGTATTTT. The gene calls are TRBV4-2 and TRBJ2-3; D may correspond to TRBD1 or TRBD2 (6 bases each). The V gene's germline CDR1 is LGHNA and CDR2 YNFKEQ. V lost 5 bases and J 0 bases, leaving 9 bases between the germline ends. CDR3 length equals 14 residues.

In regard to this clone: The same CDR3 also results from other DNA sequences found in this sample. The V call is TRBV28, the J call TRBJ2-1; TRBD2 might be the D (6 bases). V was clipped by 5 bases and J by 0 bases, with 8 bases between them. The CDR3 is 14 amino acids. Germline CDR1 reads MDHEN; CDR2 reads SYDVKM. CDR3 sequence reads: CASSGGSSYNEQFF. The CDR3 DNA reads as TGTGCCAGCAGTGGAGGGAGCTCCTACAATGAGCAGTTCTTC.

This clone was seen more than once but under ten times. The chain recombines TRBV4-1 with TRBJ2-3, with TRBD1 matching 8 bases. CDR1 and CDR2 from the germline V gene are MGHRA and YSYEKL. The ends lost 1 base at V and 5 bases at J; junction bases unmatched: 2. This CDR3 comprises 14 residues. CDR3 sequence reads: CASSQVQGVDTQYF. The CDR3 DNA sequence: TGCGCCAGCAGCCAAGTACAGGGGGTAGATACGCAGTATTTT.

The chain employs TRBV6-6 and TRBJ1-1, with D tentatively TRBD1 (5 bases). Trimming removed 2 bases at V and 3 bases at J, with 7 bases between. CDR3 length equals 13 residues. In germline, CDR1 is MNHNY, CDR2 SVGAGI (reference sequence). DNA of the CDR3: TGTGCCAGCAGTTACCCAGGGCACACTGAAGCTTTCTTT. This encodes CASSYPGHTEAFF.

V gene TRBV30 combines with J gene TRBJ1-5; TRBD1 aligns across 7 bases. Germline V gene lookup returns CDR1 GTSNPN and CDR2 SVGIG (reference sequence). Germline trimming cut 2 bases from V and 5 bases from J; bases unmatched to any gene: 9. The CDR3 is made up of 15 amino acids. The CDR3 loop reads CAWSPTGTAYQPQHF. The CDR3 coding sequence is TGTGCCTGGAGTCCAACCGGGACAGCATATCAGCCCCAGCATTTT.

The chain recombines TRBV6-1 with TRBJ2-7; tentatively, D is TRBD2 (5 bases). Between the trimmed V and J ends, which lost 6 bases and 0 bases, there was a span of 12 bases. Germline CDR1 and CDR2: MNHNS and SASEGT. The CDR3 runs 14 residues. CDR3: CASRERGSSYEQYF. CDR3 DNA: TGTGCCAGCAGAGAACGGGGTTCCTCCTACGAGCAGTACTTC.

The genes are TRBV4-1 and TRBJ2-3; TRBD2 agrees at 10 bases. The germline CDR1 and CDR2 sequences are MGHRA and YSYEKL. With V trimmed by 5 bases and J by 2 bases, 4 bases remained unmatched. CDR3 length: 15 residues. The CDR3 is CASSATSGVTDTQYF. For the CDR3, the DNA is TGCGCCAGCAGCGCAACTAGCGGGGTCACAGATACGCAGTATTTT.

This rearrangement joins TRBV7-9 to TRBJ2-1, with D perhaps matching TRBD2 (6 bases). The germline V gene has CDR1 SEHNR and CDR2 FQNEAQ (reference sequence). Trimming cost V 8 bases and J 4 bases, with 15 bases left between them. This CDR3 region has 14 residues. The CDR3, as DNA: TGTGCCAGCCAATGGGAAGGACTATACAATGAGCAGTTCTTC. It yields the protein CASQWEGLYNEQFF.

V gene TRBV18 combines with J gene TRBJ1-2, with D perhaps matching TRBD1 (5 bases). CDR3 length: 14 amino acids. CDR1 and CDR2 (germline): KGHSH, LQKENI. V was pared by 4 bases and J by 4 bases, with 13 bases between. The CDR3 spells CASSQLRVGYGYTF. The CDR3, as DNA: TGTGCCAGCTCACAACTCAGGGTGGGCTATGGCTACACCTTC.